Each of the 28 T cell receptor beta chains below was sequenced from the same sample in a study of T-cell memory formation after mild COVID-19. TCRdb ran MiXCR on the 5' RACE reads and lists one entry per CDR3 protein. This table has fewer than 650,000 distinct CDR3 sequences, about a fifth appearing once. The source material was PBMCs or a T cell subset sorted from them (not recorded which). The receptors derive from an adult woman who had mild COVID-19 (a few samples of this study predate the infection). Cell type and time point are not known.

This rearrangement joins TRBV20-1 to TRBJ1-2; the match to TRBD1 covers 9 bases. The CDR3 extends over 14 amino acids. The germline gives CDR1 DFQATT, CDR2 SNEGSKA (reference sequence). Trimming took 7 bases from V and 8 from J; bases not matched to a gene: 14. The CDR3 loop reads CSVRLGTGLHGYTF. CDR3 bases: TGCAGTGTCAGGCTCGGGACAGGGCTTCACGGCTACACCTTC.

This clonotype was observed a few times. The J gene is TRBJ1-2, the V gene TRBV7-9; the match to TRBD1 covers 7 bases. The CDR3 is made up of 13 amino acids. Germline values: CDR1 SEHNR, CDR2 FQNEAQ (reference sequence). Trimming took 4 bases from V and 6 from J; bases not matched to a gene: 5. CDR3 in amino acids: CASSSQGVDGYTF. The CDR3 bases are TGTGCCAGCAGCTCCCAGGGGGTAGATGGCTACACCTTC.

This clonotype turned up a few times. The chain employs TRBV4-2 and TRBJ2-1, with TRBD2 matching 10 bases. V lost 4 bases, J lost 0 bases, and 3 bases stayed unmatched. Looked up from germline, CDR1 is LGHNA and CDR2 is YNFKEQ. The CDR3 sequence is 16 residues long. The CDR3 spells CASSPSGGGSYNEQFF. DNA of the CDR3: TGTGCCAGCAGCCCTAGCGGGGGAGGCTCCTACAATGAGCAGTTCTTC.

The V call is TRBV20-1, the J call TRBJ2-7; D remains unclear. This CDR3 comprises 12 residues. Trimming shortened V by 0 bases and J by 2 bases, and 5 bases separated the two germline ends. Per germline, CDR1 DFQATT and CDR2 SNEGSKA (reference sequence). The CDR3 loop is CSARDGPYEQYF. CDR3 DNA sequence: TGCAGTGCTAGAGATGGGCCCTACGAGCAGTACTTC.

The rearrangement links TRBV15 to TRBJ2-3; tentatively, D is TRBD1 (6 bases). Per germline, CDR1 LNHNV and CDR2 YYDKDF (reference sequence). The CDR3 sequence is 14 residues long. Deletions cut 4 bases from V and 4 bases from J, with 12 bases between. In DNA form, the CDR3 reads TGTGCCACCAGCACCCGGAGGACAGCAGATACGCAGTATTTT. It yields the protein CATSTRRTADTQYF.

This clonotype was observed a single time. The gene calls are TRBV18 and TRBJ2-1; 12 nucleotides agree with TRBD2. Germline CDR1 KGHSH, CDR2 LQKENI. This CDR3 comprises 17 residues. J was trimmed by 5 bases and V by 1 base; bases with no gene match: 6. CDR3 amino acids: CASSPRGGLAGNNEQFF. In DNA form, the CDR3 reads TGTGCCAGCTCACCACGGGGAGGACTAGCGGGGAACAATGAGCAGTTCTTC.

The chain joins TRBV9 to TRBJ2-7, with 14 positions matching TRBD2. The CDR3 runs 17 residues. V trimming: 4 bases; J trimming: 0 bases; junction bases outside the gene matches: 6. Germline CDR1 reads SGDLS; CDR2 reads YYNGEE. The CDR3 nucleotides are TGTGCCAGCAGCCCGGGACTAGCGGGGGCAAGCTCCTACGAGCAGTACTTC. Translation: CASSPGLAGASSYEQYF.

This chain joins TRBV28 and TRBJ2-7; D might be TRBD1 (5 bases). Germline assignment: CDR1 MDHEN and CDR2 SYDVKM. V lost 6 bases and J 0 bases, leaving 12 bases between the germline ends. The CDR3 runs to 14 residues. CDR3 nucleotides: TGTGCCAGCAGCACTCCTGGGGCCTCCTACGAGCAGTACTTC. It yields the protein CASSTPGASYEQYF.

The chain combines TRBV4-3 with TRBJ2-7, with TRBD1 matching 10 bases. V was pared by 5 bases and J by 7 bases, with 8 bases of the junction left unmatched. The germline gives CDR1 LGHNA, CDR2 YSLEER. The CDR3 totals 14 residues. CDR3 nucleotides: TGCGCCAGCAGCATCTCGGGACAGGGGTCTGAGCAGTACTTC. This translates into CASSISGQGSEQYF.

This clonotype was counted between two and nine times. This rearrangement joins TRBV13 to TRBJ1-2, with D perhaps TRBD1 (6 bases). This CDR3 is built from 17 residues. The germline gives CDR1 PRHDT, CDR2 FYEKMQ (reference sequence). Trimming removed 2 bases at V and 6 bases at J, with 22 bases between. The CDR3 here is CASSLRGSRGVNDGYTF. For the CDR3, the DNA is TGTGCCAGCAGCTTAAGGGGGTCCAGGGGCGTAAATGATGGCTACACCTTC.

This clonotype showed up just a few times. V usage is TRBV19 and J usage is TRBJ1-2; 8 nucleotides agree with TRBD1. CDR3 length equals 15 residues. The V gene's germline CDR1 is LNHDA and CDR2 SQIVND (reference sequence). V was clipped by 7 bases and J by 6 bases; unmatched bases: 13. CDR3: CASTQPGQGAHGYTF. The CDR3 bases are TGTGCCAGTACCCAACCTGGGCAGGGGGCCCATGGCTACACCTTC. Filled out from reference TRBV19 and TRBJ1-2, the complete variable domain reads DGGITQSPKYLFRKEGQNVTLSCEQNLNHDAMYWYRQDPGQGLRLIYYSQIVNDFQKGDIAEGYSVSREKKESFPLTVTSAQKNPTAFYLCASTQPGQGAHGYTFGSGTRLTVV.

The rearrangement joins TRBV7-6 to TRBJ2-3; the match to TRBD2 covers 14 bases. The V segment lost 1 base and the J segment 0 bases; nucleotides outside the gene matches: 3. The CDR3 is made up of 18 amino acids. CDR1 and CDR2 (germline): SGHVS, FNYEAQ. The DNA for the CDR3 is TGTGCCAGCAGCTTAGGGACTAGCGGGAGGACTAGCACAGATACGCAGTATTTT. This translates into CASSLGTSGRTSTDTQYF. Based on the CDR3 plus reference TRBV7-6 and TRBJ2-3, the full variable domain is GAGVSQSPRYKVTKRGQDVALRCDPISGHVSLYWYRQALGQGPEFLTYFNYEAQQDKSGLPNDRFSAERPEGSISTLTIQRTEQRDSAMYRCASSLGTSGRTSTDTQYFGPGTRLTVL.

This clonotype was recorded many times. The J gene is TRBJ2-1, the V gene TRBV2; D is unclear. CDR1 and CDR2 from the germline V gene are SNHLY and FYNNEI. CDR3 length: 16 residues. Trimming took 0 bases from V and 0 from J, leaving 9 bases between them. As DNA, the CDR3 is TGTGCCAGCAGTGAAGCGACAAGGGTCTCCTACAATGAGCAGTTCTTC. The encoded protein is CASSEATRVSYNEQFF.

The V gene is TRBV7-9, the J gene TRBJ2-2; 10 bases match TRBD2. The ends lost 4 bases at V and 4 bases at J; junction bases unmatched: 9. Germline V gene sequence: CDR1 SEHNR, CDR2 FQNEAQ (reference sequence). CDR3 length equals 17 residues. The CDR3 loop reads CASSSLAGVGSTGELFF. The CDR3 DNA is TGTGCCAGCAGCTCGCTAGCGGGAGTAGGTAGCACCGGGGAGCTGTTTTTT.

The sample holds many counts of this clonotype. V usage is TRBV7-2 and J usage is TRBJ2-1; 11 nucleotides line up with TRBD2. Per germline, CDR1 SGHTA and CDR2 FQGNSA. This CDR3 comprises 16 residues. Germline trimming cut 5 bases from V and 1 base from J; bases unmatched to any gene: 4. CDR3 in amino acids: CASSLIAGGSYNEQFF. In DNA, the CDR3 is TGTGCCAGCAGCCTGATAGCGGGAGGGTCCTACAATGAGCAGTTCTTC.

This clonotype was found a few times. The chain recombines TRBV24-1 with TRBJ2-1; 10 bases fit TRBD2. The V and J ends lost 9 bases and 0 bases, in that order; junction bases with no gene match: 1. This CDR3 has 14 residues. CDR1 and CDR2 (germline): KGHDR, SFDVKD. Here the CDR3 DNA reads TGTGCCACCTCTAGCGGGAGCTCCTACAATGAGCAGTTCTTC. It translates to CATSSGSSYNEQFF.

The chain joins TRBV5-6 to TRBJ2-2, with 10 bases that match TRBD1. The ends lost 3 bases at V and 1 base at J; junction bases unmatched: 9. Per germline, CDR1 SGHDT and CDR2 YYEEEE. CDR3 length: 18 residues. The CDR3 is CASSSGTGATQNTGELFF. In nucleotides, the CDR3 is TGTGCCAGCAGCTCCGGGACAGGGGCCACCCAGAACACCGGGGAGCTGTTTTTT.

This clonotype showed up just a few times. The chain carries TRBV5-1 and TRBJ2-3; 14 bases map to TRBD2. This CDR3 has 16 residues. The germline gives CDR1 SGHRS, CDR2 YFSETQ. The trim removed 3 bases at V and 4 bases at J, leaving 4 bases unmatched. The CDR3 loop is CASSYWTSGRPDTQYF. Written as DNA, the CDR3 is TGCGCCAGCAGCTATTGGACTAGCGGGAGGCCAGATACGCAGTATTTT.

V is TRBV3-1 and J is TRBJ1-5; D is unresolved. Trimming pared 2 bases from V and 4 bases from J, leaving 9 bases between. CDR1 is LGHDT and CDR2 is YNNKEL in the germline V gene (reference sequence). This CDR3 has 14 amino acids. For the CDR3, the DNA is TGTGCCAGCAGCCAAAACCTGTTGAATCAGCCCCAGCATTTT. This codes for CASSQNLLNQPQHF.

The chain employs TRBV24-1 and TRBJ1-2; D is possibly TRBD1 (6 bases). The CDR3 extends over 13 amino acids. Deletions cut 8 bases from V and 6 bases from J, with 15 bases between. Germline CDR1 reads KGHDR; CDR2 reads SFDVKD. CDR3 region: CATTSGGANGYTF. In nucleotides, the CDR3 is TGTGCCACCACAAGCGGGGGGGCAAATGGCTACACCTTC.

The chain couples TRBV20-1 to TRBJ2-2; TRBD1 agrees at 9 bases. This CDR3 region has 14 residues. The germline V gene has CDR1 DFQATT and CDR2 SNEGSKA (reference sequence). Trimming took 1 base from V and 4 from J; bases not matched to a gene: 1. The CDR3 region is CSARGTGVTGELFF. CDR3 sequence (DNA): TGCAGTGCTAGAGGGACAGGGGTCACCGGGGAGCTGTTTTTT.

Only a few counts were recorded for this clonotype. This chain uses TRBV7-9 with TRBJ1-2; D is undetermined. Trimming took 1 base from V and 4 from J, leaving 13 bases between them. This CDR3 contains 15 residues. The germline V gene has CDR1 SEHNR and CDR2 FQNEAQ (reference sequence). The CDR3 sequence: CASSLGQLAVYGYTF. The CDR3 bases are TGTGCCAGCAGCTTAGGGCAGCTGGCTGTCTATGGCTACACCTTC.

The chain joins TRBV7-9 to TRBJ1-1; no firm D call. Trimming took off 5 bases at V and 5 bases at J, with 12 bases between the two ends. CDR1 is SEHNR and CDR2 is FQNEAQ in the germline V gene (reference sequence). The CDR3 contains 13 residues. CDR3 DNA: TGTGCCAGCAGCATGACGTCGGGGACTGAAGCTTTCTTT. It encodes CASSMTSGTEAFF.

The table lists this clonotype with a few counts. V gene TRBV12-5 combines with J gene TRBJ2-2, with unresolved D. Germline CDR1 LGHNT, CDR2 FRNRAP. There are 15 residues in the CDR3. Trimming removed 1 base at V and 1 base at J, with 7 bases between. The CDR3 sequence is CASGLGGVNTGELFF. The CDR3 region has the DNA TGTGCTAGTGGTTTGGGCGGAGTGAACACCGGGGAGCTGTTTTTT.

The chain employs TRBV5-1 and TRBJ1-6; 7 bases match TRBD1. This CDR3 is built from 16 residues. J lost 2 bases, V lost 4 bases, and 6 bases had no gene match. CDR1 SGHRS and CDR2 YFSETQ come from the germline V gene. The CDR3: CASSHDRVAYNSPLHF. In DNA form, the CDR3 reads TGCGCCAGCAGCCATGACAGGGTCGCCTATAATTCACCCCTCCACTTT.

The DNA of the CDR3 is TGTGCCAGCAAACTCCAGCGGGAGGTGGGAAATGAGCAGTTCTTC. This sequence encodes CASKLQREVGNEQFF. V and J are TRBV2 and TRBJ2-1; 9 bases match TRBD2. The CDR3 runs 15 residues. The V segment lost 7 bases and the J segment 7 bases; nucleotides outside the gene matches: 11. Germline CDR1 is SNHLY and CDR2 is FYNNEI.

DNA of the CDR3: TGTGCCAGCAGTTCCTTTAGGGGCTACACCTTC. It specifies CASSSFRGYTF. V is TRBV12-3 or TRBV12-4 and J is TRBJ1-2; no definite D call. V gave up 4 bases and J gave up 8 bases, with 8 bases separating them. The length of the CDR3 is 11 residues.

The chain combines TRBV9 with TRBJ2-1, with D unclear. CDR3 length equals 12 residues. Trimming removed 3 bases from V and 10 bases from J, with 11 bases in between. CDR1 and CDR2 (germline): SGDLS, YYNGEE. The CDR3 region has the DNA TGTGCCAGCAGCGGGATGACTTCCGAGCAGTTCTTC. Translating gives CASSGMTSEQFF.